This is a list of T cell receptor beta chains from one sample in a study of control samples from healthy donors and cancer patients. Generated by immunoSEQ multiplex PCR, the TCRdb table keeps only in-frame clones and is missing some. The table includes roughly 24,000 clones, around 83% detected once. The sample comprised PBMCs. The source is a man between 60 and 75 years old with colorectal cancer. CDR3s include the opening cysteine and the closing phenylalanine or tryptophan. The D gene is left open where the match is weak. Clone size is shown for a subset of rows, as once, few, many or a class of expanded clone.

J: TRBJ1-2
size: NA
V: TRBV19
D: TRBD1
CDR3: CASSTRTGLGYTF
DNA: TGTGCCAGTAGTACTCGGACAGGGCTCGGCTACACCTTC

J: TRBJ2-6
size: NA
V: TRBV4-3
D: NA
CDR3: CASSQVRDSGANVLTF
DNA: TGCGCCAGCAGCCAAGTCCGGGACTCTGGGGCCAACGTCCTGACTTTC

J: TRBJ2-2
size: NA
V: TRBV7-2
D: NA
CDR3: CASSPRVSAPGELFF
DNA: TGTGCCAGCAGCCCCCGGGTCTCCGCGCCCGGGGAGCTGTTTTTT

J: TRBJ2-7
size: NA
V: TRBV2
D: TRBD1
CDR3: CASSPQGAEDEQYF
DNA: TGTGCCAGCAGCCCACAGGGGGCGGAAGACGAGCAGTACTTC

J: TRBJ1-1
size: once
V: TRBV2
D: NA
CDR3: CASSSGRKGLNTEAFF
DNA: TGTGCCAGCAGTTCAGGGAGGAAGGGGTTGAACACTGAAGCTTTCTTT

J: TRBJ1-1
size: NA
V: TRBV5-1
D: NA
CDR3: CASSLDVNTEAFF
DNA: TGCGCCAGCAGCTTGGACGTTAACACTGAAGCTTTCTTT

J: TRBJ1-2
size: NA
V: TRBV5-1
D: NA
CDR3: CASSSQDGYGYTF
DNA: TGCGCCAGCAGCTCGCAGGACGGCTATGGCTACACCTTC

J: TRBJ1-1
size: NA
V: TRBV6-5
D: TRBD1
CDR3: CASRETGSVNTEAFF
DNA: TGTGCCAGCAGGGAGACAGGGAGTGTCAACACTGAAGCTTTCTTT

J: TRBJ2-6
size: NA
V: TRBV7-2
D: NA
CDR3: CASSFGGAGANVLTF
DNA: TGTGCCAGCAGCTTTGGGGGGGCCGGGGCCAACGTCCTGACTTTC

J: TRBJ1-2
size: NA
V: TRBV3-1/TRBV3-2
D: NA
CDR3: CASSRGYGYTF
DNA: TGTGCCAGCAGCCGCGGTTATGGCTACACCTTC

J: TRBJ2-1
size: NA
V: TRBV7-8
D: TRBD1
CDR3: CASSLGVGGAYNEQFF
DNA: TGTGCCAGCAGCTTAGGGGTAGGGGGCGCTTACAATGAGCAGTTCTTC

J: TRBJ1-2
size: NA
V: TRBV19
D: NA
CDR3: CASSPHGRPDGYTF
DNA: TGTGCCAGTAGCCCGCACGGGAGGCCGGATGGCTACACCTTC

J: TRBJ1-1
size: NA
V: TRBV6-5
D: NA
CDR3: CASSYSGRNTEAFF
DNA: TGTGCCAGCAGTTACTCGGGCAGAAACACTGAAGCTTTCTTT

J: TRBJ2-2
size: NA
V: TRBV25-1
D: NA
CDR3: CASSELRQAQTGELFF
DNA: TGTGCCAGCAGTGAATTGAGACAGGCGCAAACCGGGGAGCTGTTTTTT

J: TRBJ1-5
size: NA
V: TRBV4-3
D: NA
CDR3: CASSQDQIGWPQHF
DNA: TGCGCCAGCAGCCAAGATCAAATCGGGTGGCCCCAGCATTTT

J: TRBJ2-7
size: NA
V: TRBV6-1
D: TRBD1
CDR3: CASSVRTGGDRLYEQHF
DNA: TGTGCCAGCAGTGTAAGGACAGGGGGCGACCGTCTCTACGAGCAGCACTTC

J: TRBJ1-6
size: NA
V: TRBV5-1
D: NA
CDR3: CASSSAGADNSPLHF
DNA: TGCGCCAGCAGCAGTGCAGGGGCGGATAATTCACCCCTCCACTTT

J: TRBJ1-1
size: few
V: TRBV6-2/TRBV6-3
D: NA
CDR3: CASSRGGVHTEAFF
DNA: TGTGCCAGCAGCCGGGGGGGGGTCCACACTGAAGCTTTCTTT

J: TRBJ1-1
size: NA
V: TRBV5-1
D: NA
CDR3: CASSFTGGVKTEAFF
DNA: TGCGCCAGCAGCTTTACCGGTGGGGTAAAAACTGAAGCTTTCTTT

J: TRBJ1-5
size: NA
V: TRBV30
D: TRBD1
CDR3: CAWRPPTGSNQPQHF
DNA: TGTGCCTGGAGACCCCCGACAGGGTCAAATCAGCCCCAGCATTTT

J: TRBJ2-1
size: NA
V: TRBV6-1
D: NA
CDR3: CASSEVGVGAYEQFF
DNA: TGTGCCAGCAGTGAAGTGGGGGTTGGTGCATATGAGCAGTTCTTC

J: TRBJ1-6
size: NA
V: TRBV30
D: NA
CDR3: CAWSLAGNSPLHF
DNA: TGTGCCTGGAGTCTTGCAGGGAACTCACCCCTCCACTTT

J: TRBJ1-4
size: NA
V: TRBV6-1
D: NA
CDR3: CASRLGVANEKLFF
DNA: TGTGCCAGCAGGCTAGGTGTAGCTAATGAAAAACTGTTTTTT

J: TRBJ2-6
size: once
V: TRBV6-1
D: TRBD1
CDR3: CASSKGTGGTGANVLTF
DNA: TGTGCCAGCAGTAAAGGGACAGGGGGAACTGGGGCCAACGTCCTGACTTTC

J: TRBJ2-1
size: once
V: TRBV7-9
D: TRBD2
CDR3: CASRRGEHEQFF
DNA: TGTGCCAGCCGGCGGGGGGAACATGAGCAGTTCTTC

J: TRBJ1-1
size: NA
V: TRBV18
D: TRBD1
CDR3: CASSLGQGGLNTEAFF
DNA: TGTGCCAGCTCACTAGGACAGGGAGGGTTAAACACTGAAGCTTTCTTT

J: TRBJ2-4
size: NA
V: TRBV5-6
D: NA
CDR3: CASSTGPNPQYF
DNA: TGTGCCAGCAGCACCGGACCCAACCCCCAGTACTTC

J: TRBJ2-5
size: NA
V: TRBV3-1/TRBV3-2
D: TRBD2
CDR3: CASSQSGGIQETQYF
DNA: TGTGCCAGCAGCCAGAGCGGGGGGATCCAAGAGACCCAGTACTTC

J: TRBJ2-3
size: NA
V: TRBV7-2
D: TRBD2
CDR3: CASSPWTSGTDTQYF
DNA: TGTGCCAGCAGCCCGTGGACTAGCGGAACAGATACGCAGTATTTT

J: TRBJ2-7
size: NA
V: TRBV5-1
D: TRBD1
CDR3: CASSSGTESYEQYF
DNA: TGCGCCAGCAGCTCAGGGACAGAATCCTACGAGCAGTACTTC

J: TRBJ1-6
size: NA
V: TRBV4-1
D: NA
CDR3: CASSPADGNSPLHF
DNA: TGCGCCAGCAGCCCCGCGGACGGGAATTCACCCCTCCACTTT